This passage covers 16 T cell receptor beta chains from one sample sequenced in a study of blood T cell repertoires in COVID-19. Profiling relied on immunoSEQ multiplex PCR, and the TCRdb table lists in-frame clones only, not all of them. The sample includes some 320,000 clones, 89% seen only once; the top ten take 11%. The sample consisted of peripheral blood. These receptors were collected from a woman aged 30 to 39 with COVID-19, enrolled during active disease.

V usage is TRBV7-5 and J usage is TRBJ1-1. TRBV7-5 is designated a pseudogene. CDR3 length: 14 amino acids. The CDR3 loop is CVRSLSGENTEAFF. The CDR3 coding sequence is TGTGTCAGAAGCTTAAGCGGGGAGAACACTGAAGCTTTCTTT.

The V gene is TRBV6-5, the J gene TRBJ2-7, with D possibly TRBD2 on 5 matching bases. The CDR3 has 11 amino acids. The V and J ends lost 10 bases and 7 bases respectively, with 14 bases between them. Germline CDR1 and CDR2: MNHEY and SVGAGI. The chain's CDR3 is CATIRGSEQYF. In nucleotides, the CDR3 is TGTGCCACTATACGTGGGAGTGAGCAGTACTTC.

The rearrangement joins TRBV5-8 to TRBJ2-7; possible D gene TRBD2, 6 bases. The length of the CDR3 is 14 residues. CDR1 and CDR2 from the germline V gene are SGHTS and YDEGEE. The V end was cut by 0 bases, the J end by 3 bases, with 10 bases between. The CDR3: CASSLGREYYEQYF. The CDR3 bases are TGTGCCAGCAGCTTGGGGAGGGAGTACTACGAGCAGTACTTC.

This rearrangement joins TRBV20-1 to TRBJ2-5, with a possible D match to TRBD2 (7 bases). Germline V gene data show CDR1 as DFQATT and CDR2 as SNEGSKA (reference sequence). The CDR3 runs to 12 residues. Between the trimmed V and J ends, which lost 3 bases and 7 bases, there was a span of 12 bases. CDR3 nucleotide sequence: TGCAGTGCTAGTACAGGGAGGGGGACCCAGTACTTC. Protein: CSASTGRGTQYF.

V is TRBV19 and J is TRBJ2-2; tentative D call: TRBD2 (5 bases). This CDR3 contains 15 residues. The ends were cut back, 3 bases at V and 4 bases at J, with 12 bases in the middle. The germline gives CDR1 LNHDA, CDR2 SQIVND (reference sequence). CDR3 nucleotides: TGTGCCAGTAGTATGTCGACCGCGGGCACCGGGGAGCTGTTTTTT. Its translation is CASSMSTAGTGELFF. The complete variable domain, with remaining parts taken from reference TRBV19 and TRBJ2-2, reads DGGITQSPKYLFRKEGQNVTLSCEQNLNHDAMYWYRQDPGQGLRLIYYSQIVNDFQKGDIAEGYSVSREKKESFPLTVTSAQKNPTAFYLCASSMSTAGTGELFFGEGSRLTVL.

The chain couples TRBV2 to TRBJ1-2; 9 bases agree with TRBD1. J lost 7 bases, V lost 8 bases, and 5 bases had no gene match. The CDR3 sequence is 12 residues long. Germline V gene sequence: CDR1 SNHLY, CDR2 FYNNEI. CDR3 sequence reads: CASGRDRAGYTF. The CDR3 DNA follows: TGTGCCAGCGGGAGGGACAGGGCTGGCTACACCTTC.

This chain joins TRBV7-8 and TRBJ2-7, with TRBD2 matching over 8 bases. This CDR3 has 15 residues. Germline CDR1 is SGHVS and CDR2 is FQNEAQ. V trimming: 4 bases; J trimming: 2 bases; junction bases outside the gene matches: 7. The CDR3 sequence: CASSWNSGDTYEQYF. The CDR3 coding sequence is TGTGCCAGCAGCTGGAATAGCGGGGATACCTACGAGCAGTACTTC. Full variable domain (missing parts from reference TRBV7-8 and TRBJ2-7): GAGVSQSPRYKVAKRGQDVALRCDPISGHVSLFWYQQALGQGPEFLTYFQNEAQLDKSGLPSDRFFAERPEGSVSTLKIQRTQQEDSAVYLCASSWNSGDTYEQYFGPGTRLTVT.

The CDR3, as DNA: TGTGCCAGCAGTCGACAGGGGCCAGACACTGAAGCTTTCTTT. Translated, it gives CASSRQGPDTEAFF. This chain joins TRBV6-6 and TRBJ1-1; the match to TRBD1 covers 8 bases. J lost 3 bases, V lost 5 bases, and 5 bases had no gene match. The length of the CDR3 is 14 residues. Germline values: CDR1 MNHNY, CDR2 SVGAGI (reference sequence).

The chain has TRBV7-9 and TRBJ2-1; 13 nucleotides match TRBD2. J was trimmed by 5 bases and V by 5 bases; bases with no gene match: 6. Germline CDR1 is SEHNR and CDR2 is FQNEAQ (reference sequence). This CDR3 has 16 amino acids. The CDR3, as DNA: TGTGCCAGCAGCGGACTAGCGGGAGACCGGGACAATGAGCAGTTCTTC. Translated: CASSGLAGDRDNEQFF.

The chain carries TRBV11-3 and TRBJ2-3; D perhaps matches TRBD2 (6 bases). CDR3 length: 15 residues. Germline CDR1 and CDR2: SGHNT and YENEEA. V was clipped by 5 bases and J by 4 bases, with 16 bases between them. Here the CDR3 reads CASSLWPTGADTQYF. For the CDR3, the DNA is TGTGCCAGCAGCCTGTGGCCAACGGGGGCAGATACGCAGTATTTT.

The chain couples TRBV2 to TRBJ2-3; TRBD1 might be the D (7 bases). The CDR3 sequence is 14 residues long. V lost 7 bases to trimming and J lost 2 bases, with 13 bases between them. Germline lookup yields CDR1 SNHLY and CDR2 FYNNEI. The CDR3 coding sequence is TGTGCCAGCACCCCAGGGGGGTTCACAGATACGCAGTATTTT. This sequence encodes CASTPGGFTDTQYF.

The table lists this clone with a few counts. The chain's CDR3 is CASSLEGQGGTF. The CDR3 region has the DNA TGCGCCAGCAGCTTGGAGGGACAGGGTGGCACCTTC. This chain uses TRBV5-1 with TRBJ1-2, with 9 nucleotides matching TRBD1. CDR3 length equals 12 residues. V dropped 0 bases and J dropped 13; count of bases not matched to a gene: 4. Germline loops: CDR1 SGHRS, CDR2 YFSETQ. The whole variable domain, remainder taken from reference TRBV5-1 and TRBJ1-2, is KAGVTQTPRYLIKTRGQQVTLSCSPISGHRSVSWYQQTPGQGLQFLFEYFSETQRNKGNFPGRFSGRQFSNSRSEMNVSTLELGDSALYLCASSLEGQGGTFGSGTRLTVV.

The chain combines TRBV18 with TRBJ1-3; the D is unclear. The V gene's germline CDR1 is KGHSH and CDR2 LQKENI. The CDR3 spans 18 residues. Deletions cut 3 bases from V and 0 bases from J, with 18 bases between. The CDR3 DNA follows: TGTGCCAGCTCACCGCCTACCCCACCCCGGAGCTCTGGAAACACCATATATTTT. It is translated as CASSPPTPPRSSGNTIYF.

V and J are TRBV7-2 and TRBJ1-5; 7 nucleotides line up with TRBD1. Germline CDR1 and CDR2: SGHTA and FQGNSA. V lost 5 bases and J lost 4; bases outside the gene matches: 2. The CDR3 consists of 13 residues. The CDR3 region is CASSPDRNQPQHF. CDR3 DNA sequence: TGTGCCAGCAGCCCGGACAGGAATCAGCCCCAGCATTTT.

This clone was picked up one time. The CDR3 sequence: CASSYQGVNQPQHF. CDR3 coding DNA: TGTGCCAGCAGTTATCAAGGAGTCAATCAGCCCCAGCATTTT. The rearrangement uses TRBV6-5 and TRBJ1-5, with D unclear. V lost 3 bases to trimming and J lost 3 bases, with 9 bases between them. CDR1 MNHEY and CDR2 SVGAGI come from the germline V gene. The CDR3 loop spans 14 amino acids.

The chain is built from TRBV18 and TRBJ1-6, with TRBD1 matching over 7 bases. Germline lookup yields CDR1 KGHSH and CDR2 LQKENI. The CDR3 totals 16 residues. J was trimmed by 11 bases and V by 0 bases; bases with no gene match: 10. Here the CDR3 reads CASSPPRGQGGPPLHF. The CDR3 nucleotides are TGTGCCAGCTCACCACCGAGGGGGCAGGGGGGTCCACCCCTCCACTTT.